These T cell receptor beta chains were read from a single sample in a study of cytomegalovirus exposure and HLA in healthy donors. Using immunoSEQ multiplex PCR, the repertoire was profiled, and TCRdb retains in-frame clones only, with some absent. Of 100,000 to 150,000 clones in the sample, about three quarters are singletons; the top ten hold around 3.5%. Sequenced sample: PBMCs. Source of these receptors: a man aged 25-45 years in good health and CMV-seronegative. Each CDR3 is given with its conserved first and last residue. D genes are given only for firm matches. Clone size is given for some rows only: seen once, a few or many times, or a class if the clone is expanded.

DNA: TGTGCCAGCAGTTACTCACCGCGGAGTGAGCAGTTCTTC
CDR3: CASSYSPRSEQFF
size: .
V: TRBV6-6
J: TRBJ2-1
D: .

DNA: TGTGCCAGCAGTGAACTAGCGGGACCCTACGAGCAGTACTTC
CDR3: CASSELAGPYEQYF
size: .
V: TRBV6-1
J: TRBJ2-7
D: TRBD2

DNA: TGTGCCAGCAGCCTCGACTGGGGCACAGATACGCAGTATTTT
CDR3: CASSLDWGTDTQYF
size: .
V: TRBV9
J: TRBJ2-3
D: .

DNA: TGTGCCAGCAGTTACTTCGACAGGGCGGTCGGGGAGCTGTTTTTT
CDR3: CASSYFDRAVGELFF
size: few
V: TRBV6-5
J: TRBJ2-2
D: TRBD1

DNA: TGTGCCAGCAGCTTAGACCGACAGGGTTGGGGAGACGGTGGCTACACCTTC
CDR3: CASSLDRQGWGDGGYTF
size: .
V: TRBV7-2
J: TRBJ1-2
D: TRBD1

DNA: TGTGCCAGCAGCTTAGAGGGGGCCCCTGCGGATACGCAGTATTTT
CDR3: CASSLEGAPADTQYF
size: .
V: TRBV7-2
J: TRBJ2-3
D: TRBD1

DNA: TGTGCCAGCAGCTTTGGGACAGGGAACTACGAGCAGTACTTC
CDR3: CASSFGTGNYEQYF
size: .
V: TRBV7-2
J: TRBJ2-7
D: TRBD1

DNA: TGTGCCAGCAGTGAAGCGCTAACGTTGAACACTGAAGCTTTCTTT
CDR3: CASSEALTLNTEAFF
size: .
V: TRBV6-1
J: TRBJ1-1
D: .

DNA: TGCGCCAGCAGCTTCCTTGGTGACAAGAACACTGAAGCTTTCTTT
CDR3: CASSFLGDKNTEAFF
size: .
V: TRBV5-1
J: TRBJ1-1
D: .

DNA: TGTGCCACTGCGATACTATCCCTGAACACCGGGGAGCTGTTTTTT
CDR3: CATAILSLNTGELFF
size: .
V: TRBV6-1
J: TRBJ2-2
D: .

DNA: TGTGCCAGTAGTCTGGGACTCCTTAACACTGAAGCTTTCTTT
CDR3: CASSLGLLNTEAFF
size: .
V: TRBV19
J: TRBJ1-1
D: .

DNA: TGTGCCAGCAGTAGTAGCGAGTACACTGAAGCTTTCTTT
CDR3: CASSSSEYTEAFF
size: .
V: TRBV7-9
J: TRBJ1-1
D: .